This TCR beta chain is drawn from a study of shared clonotypes between healthy human individuals (TCRdb year 2020). General notes on the study: The cohort included three men and a couple of women between 18 and 49 years of age. For each donor, CD4 naive and CD4 memory were each run on three plates, CD8 naive on two plates, and CD8 memory on one plate. Blood TCR repertoires of five healthy adults were deeply sequenced to estimate repertoire size and the extent of clonotype sharing between individuals. To increase sequencing depth and limit assay-specific biases, different laboratories used diverse techniques to prepare libraries and sequence TCR repertoires. Leukapheresis yielded between about 0.8 and 8.9 billion PBMCs per donor.

V sheds 3 bases and J sheds 2 bases, leaving 9 bases between their ends. Reading the germline V gene gives CDR1 SGHDT and CDR2 YYEEEE. The CDR3 has 14 amino acids, counting the end cysteine and phenylalanine. The retained sequence is limited to the CDR3, 42 bases, with the frame set at the first base. Using the deep immunoSEQ assay, TCR CDR3 regions were amplified from genomic DNA by multiplex PCR. Extracted genomic DNA from each cell subset was distributed evenly across all wells of several immunoSEQ 96-well plates, and each plate was treated as a replicate. For sorted subsets, around 200 ng genomic DNA, equal to 30,000 to 35,000 T cell genomes, was loaded into each replicate PCR. Purified libraries were quantified with a Qubit 3.0 fluorometer, sized on a Bioanalyzer 2100, and re-quantified with the KAPA Library Quantification kit. A separate single-read 150-cycle Illumina NextSeq 550 flow cell was used to sequence each immunoSEQ 96-well plate. From the authors' description of their analysis: Because the immunoSEQ output included only junctional sequences and no quality scores, the filtering could not be the same as the filtering used for full-length reads. To assign V/J genes and CDR3, sequences were annotated using PyIR, a Python wrapper for IgBLAST v1.9, with IMGT germline references. Any read was removed if the V/J assignment was weak (E-value above 1e-6), the CDR3 was missing, or the read contained stop codons, out-of-frame junctions, or ambiguous translated residues. V3J clonotypes were defined by identical inferred V gene, J gene, and CDR3 amino acid sequence. Percentage overlap between repertoires was computed as shared unique clonotypes divided by the size of the smaller repertoire. RTK rarefaction, the Chao1 estimator, and Recon v2.1 estimates of unobserved clonotypes were used to assess repertoire richness. For all TCRbeta clonotypes obtained by the gDNA method from a few donors, generation probabilities were computed with OLGA. Entries here come from immuneACCESS through TCRdb and include only in-frame sequences with V and J called. Some clones fail to appear in such tables; in the studies checked, an unresolved V gene covers under half of the shortfall, and the cause of the remainder is unknown. The DNA was the basis for D and trimming; V, J and clone size are from that table. The sample table lists about 580,000 clones, more than 95% of them with a count of one. 0.3% of the sample lies in the top ten.

CD8 naive samples were CD45RO-negative cells positively selected for CCR7, giving a CD45RA+CCR7+ population that excluded TemRA cells. The donors were healthy, HIV-negative adults with no recently reported acute infections or vaccinations. Only Caucasian adults living in Nashville, Tennessee, USA were represented among the donors. After blood collection by leukapheresis, PBMCs were isolated using Ficoll-Histopaque density gradient centrifugation and then cryopreserved in the vapor phase of liquid nitrogen. Purity and quantity of every magnetically sorted T cell population were checked by analytical flow cytometry. Genomic DNA was isolated from every sorted fraction and measured by UV absorbance on a Nanodrop 2000c. Paper-wide results and their limitations: Rarefaction of sorted-subset datasets indicated incomplete sequencing despite the large sequencing depth. Based on pairwise subsampling, the degree of clonotype sharing among donors was expected to be affected by sequencing depth. Compared with non-shared clonotypes, clonotypes shared by all four sorted-subset donors had higher generation probabilities. Across a handful of donors, about 4.5% of naive CD4, 3.5% of naive CD8, 2.3% of memory CD4, and over 0.35% of memory CD8 clonotypes were shared. Because the study included a small number of donors, the genetic and exposure-history diversity represented was limited. Sampling was restricted to blood, and TCR repertoires in tissue are likely to differ from TCR repertoires in blood. Naive subsets generally had larger estimated clonotype richness than memory subsets.

With regard to this clone: Its cognate antigen has yet to be identified. Per-base qualities were not stored, and no clone one base away is much larger.

The sequence derives from a man under 40 in good health. The chain employs TRBV5-6 and TRBJ1-5; the D gene remains uncertain. Material for sequencing was naive CD8+ T cells sorted from blood. This specimen's cell subset or site label, interpreted: CD45RA+CCR7+. DNA sequence: TGTGCCAGCAGCTATACATCGGGCAATCAGCCCCAGCATTTT. The encoded protein is CASSYTSGNQPQHF.